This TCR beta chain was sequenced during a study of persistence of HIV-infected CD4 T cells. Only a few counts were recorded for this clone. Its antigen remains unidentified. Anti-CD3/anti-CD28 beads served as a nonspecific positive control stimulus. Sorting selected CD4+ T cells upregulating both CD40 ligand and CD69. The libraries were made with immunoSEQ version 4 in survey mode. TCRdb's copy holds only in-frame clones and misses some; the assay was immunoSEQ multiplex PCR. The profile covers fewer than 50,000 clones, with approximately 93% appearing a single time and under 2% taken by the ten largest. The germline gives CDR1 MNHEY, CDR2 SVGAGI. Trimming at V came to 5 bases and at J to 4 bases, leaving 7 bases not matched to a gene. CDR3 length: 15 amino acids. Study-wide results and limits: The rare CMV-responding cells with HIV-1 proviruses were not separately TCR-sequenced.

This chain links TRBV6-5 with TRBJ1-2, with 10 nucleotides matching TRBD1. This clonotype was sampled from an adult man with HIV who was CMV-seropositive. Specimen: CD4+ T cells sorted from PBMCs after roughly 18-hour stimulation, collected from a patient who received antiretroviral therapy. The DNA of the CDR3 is TGTGCCAGCAGTAGACAGGGGGCGCAAATCTATGGCTACACCTTC. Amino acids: CASSRQGAQIYGYTF.